This passage covers 17 T cell receptor beta chains from one sample sequenced in a study of T cell changes during pregnancy in multiple sclerosis. The method was immunoSEQ multiplex PCR; TCRdb's version includes in-frame clones alone and lacks a portion of them. The sample gives 45,000 to 55,000 clones, 80% to 95% of which show up once; 0.99% is in the top ten. Material: peripheral blood, obtained after pregnancy. Receptors originate from a female donor with multiple sclerosis, enrolled in a pregnancy study.

This clone was seen once. The genes are TRBV7-8 and TRBJ2-7, with 7 bases identical to TRBD1. Germline V gene data show CDR1 as SGHVS and CDR2 as FQNEAQ. Trimming cost V 5 bases and J 4 bases; bases outside gene matches: 8. The CDR3 loop spans 14 amino acids. Here the CDR3 reads CASSLRQGLYEQYF. DNA of the CDR3: TGTGCCAGCAGCCTGAGACAGGGATTGTACGAGCAGTACTTC.

The chain couples TRBV7-2 to TRBJ2-5, with TRBD1 matching over 8 bases. Germline V CDR1 and CDR2: SGHTA, FQGNSA. V gave up 1 base and J gave up 4 bases; unmatched junction bases: 5. This CDR3 has 15 residues. The CDR3 loop is CASSLGTGRRETQYF. DNA for the CDR3: TGTGCCAGCAGCTTAGGGACAGGGAGAAGAGAGACCCAGTACTTC.

This rearrangement joins TRBV2 to TRBJ1-2, with a possible D match to TRBD1 (5 bases). Germline assignment: CDR1 SNHLY and CDR2 FYNNEI. This CDR3 comprises 14 residues. V lost 3 bases and J lost 4, with 12 bases in between. The CDR3 sequence: CASSDRGGFYGYTF. The CDR3 DNA reads as TGTGCCAGCAGTGATAGGGGCGGATTCTATGGCTACACCTTC.

The V and J genes are TRBV4-3 and TRBJ1-2, with D possibly being TRBD1 (5 bases). Trimming took off 0 bases at V and 4 bases at J, with 12 bases between the two ends. Germline V CDR1 and CDR2: LGHNA, YSLEER. The CDR3 is made up of 15 amino acids. The CDR3 DNA reads TGCGCCAGCAGCCAAGACCCAGGGATAGCCTATGGCTACACCTTC. Translating it yields CASSQDPGIAYGYTF.

The chain links TRBV7-3 to TRBJ1-6, with no clear D. The germline gives CDR1 SGHTA, CDR2 FQGTGA. With 4 bases removed from V and 7 bases from J, the gap between germline ends came to 5 bases. The CDR3 is 12 residues long. Here the CDR3 reads CASSYSNSPLHF. The CDR3 DNA reads TGTGCCAGCAGCTATTCGAATTCACCCCTCCACTTT.

The J gene is TRBJ2-5, the V gene TRBV19; 7 bases are a match to TRBD2. With 2 bases clipped from V and 5 bases from J, the junction kept 8 bases outside the gene matches. Per the germline V gene, CDR1 is LNHDA and CDR2 is SQIVND (reference sequence). The CDR3 has 15 amino acids. The DNA of the CDR3 is TGTGCCAGTAGTATACCGAGCGGGGTTCAGGAGACCCAGTACTTC. Protein sequence: CASSIPSGVQETQYF.

There are a few counts of this clone. A read error may produce the germline difference seen at one junction end. In DNA, the CDR3 is TGTGGACAGGGCTCTAGCACAGATACGCAGTATTTT. Translation gives CGQGSSTDTQYF. The gene calls are TRBV29-1 and TRBJ2-3; 8 nucleotides align to TRBD1. The CDR3 loop spans 12 amino acids. Germline CDR1 reads SQVTM; CDR2 reads ANQGSEA.

This CDR3 is CASSQDSGGRLYGYTF. Here the CDR3 DNA reads TGCGCCAGCAGCCAAGATTCAGGGGGGCGCCTATATGGCTACACCTTC. The gene calls are TRBV4-3 and TRBJ1-2; 7 bases agree with TRBD1. J lost 5 bases, V lost 0 bases, and 9 bases had no gene match. CDR1 is LGHNA, CDR2 YSLEER, per germline. The CDR3 totals 16 residues.

The chain recombines TRBV29-1 with TRBJ1-2, with TRBD1 matching over 7 bases. The CDR3 is 13 residues long. V gave up 5 bases and J gave up 0 bases; unmatched junction bases: 3. CDR1 SQVTM and CDR2 ANQGSEA come from the germline V gene. CDR3 coding DNA: TGCAGCGTTACAGGGGCAGCTAACTATGGCTACACCTTC. Its translation is CSVTGAANYGYTF.

The CDR3, as DNA: TGTGCCAGCAGCGATATGACTAGCGGGGGGCTCACAGATACGCAGTATTTT. Its translation is CASSDMTSGGLTDTQYF. The rearrangement joins TRBV5-4 to TRBJ2-3, with 13 bases fitting TRBD2. The germline V gene has CDR1 SGHNT and CDR2 YYREEE (reference sequence). The CDR3 is 17 amino acids. V trimming: 4 bases; J trimming: 2 bases; junction bases outside the gene matches: 7.

This clone has a single count. The chain recombines TRBV28 with TRBJ1-1, with 8 bases fitting TRBD1. CDR1 and CDR2 (germline): MDHEN, SYDVKM. The CDR3 loop spans 14 amino acids. Trimming removed 6 bases from V and 4 bases from J; junction bases left unmatched: 7. The CDR3 nucleotides read TGTGCCAGCAGCCTCGTACAGGGGGGCACTGAAGCTTTCTTT. Translating it yields CASSLVQGGTEAFF.

V and J are TRBV6-5 and TRBJ2-3; D might be TRBD1 (5 bases). The length of the CDR3 is 14 residues. Germline loops: CDR1 MNHEY, CDR2 SVGAGI. The V gene lost 1 base and the J gene lost 8 bases, with 13 bases spanning the gap. CDR3 DNA sequence: TGTGCCAGCAGTTACTTTGCAGGGTCAGTTACGCAGTATTTT. It is translated as CASSYFAGSVTQYF.

V usage is TRBV5-1 and J usage is TRBJ1-1, with D possibly TRBD1 on 6 matching bases. CDR1 and CDR2 (germline): SGHRS, YFSETQ. This CDR3 spans 15 amino acids. V was pared by 7 bases and J by 0 bases, with 16 bases between. In DNA form, the CDR3 reads TGCGCCAGCTTAGGGGGATCAACCATGAACACTGAAGCTTTCTTT. The encoded protein is CASLGGSTMNTEAFF.

This clone was detected once. The V call is TRBV29-1, the J call TRBJ2-1; a possible D gene is TRBD1 (5 bases). Germline V CDR1 and CDR2: SQVTM, ANQGSEA. V was trimmed by 5 bases and J by 2 bases, leaving 13 bases between them. This CDR3 contains 14 residues. CDR3 sequence reads: CSVSTGAAYNEQFF. In DNA form, the CDR3 reads TGCAGCGTTTCAACAGGCGCCGCCTACAATGAGCAGTTCTTC.

This chain links TRBV7-3 with TRBJ2-3, with 11 bases matching TRBD2. The length of the CDR3 is 16 residues. Germline-derived CDR1 and CDR2 are SGHTA and FQGTGA. The V and J ends lost 3 bases and 3 bases, in that order; junction bases with no gene match: 5. CDR3 coding DNA: TGTGCCAGCAGCTTGGGACTAGCGGCCATTACAGATACGCAGTATTTT. Protein sequence: CASSLGLAAITDTQYF.

The sample holds one count of this clone. The V and J genes are TRBV6-7 and TRBJ2-7; 7 bases are shared with TRBD1. TRBV6-7 is an ORF; its function is uncertain. The CDR3 has 14 residues. V was clipped by 6 bases and J by 4 bases; unmatched bases: 9. CDR3 region: CASRRGQSSYEQYF. Written as DNA, the CDR3 is TGTGCCAGCAGACGGGGACAGTCCTCGTACGAGCAGTACTTC.

The V gene is TRBV7-9, the J gene TRBJ1-2; D perhaps matches TRBD1 (5 bases). Per the germline V gene, CDR1 is SEHNR and CDR2 is FQNEAQ (reference sequence). With 1 base removed from V and 5 bases from J, the gap between germline ends came to 20 bases. The CDR3 totals 17 residues. The CDR3 here is CASSLDGGVLPLYGYTF. For the CDR3, the DNA is TGTGCCAGCAGCTTAGACGGGGGGGTCCTCCCCTTGTATGGCTACACCTTC.